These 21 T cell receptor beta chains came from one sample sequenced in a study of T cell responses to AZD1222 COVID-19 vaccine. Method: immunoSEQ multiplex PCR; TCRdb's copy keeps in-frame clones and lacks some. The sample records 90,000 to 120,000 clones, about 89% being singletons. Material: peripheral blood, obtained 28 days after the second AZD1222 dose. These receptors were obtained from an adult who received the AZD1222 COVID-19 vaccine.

CDR3 region: CASSWTGMGSTEAFF. In DNA, the CDR3 is TGTGCCAGCAGCTGGACAGGGATGGGGAGCACTGAAGCTTTCTTT. The chain links TRBV5-5 to TRBJ1-1; 8 nucleotides agree with TRBD1. The length of the CDR3 is 15 residues. Germline V lookup: CDR1 SGHKS, CDR2 YYEKEE (reference sequence). With 3 bases clipped from V and 4 bases from J, the junction kept 8 bases outside the gene matches.

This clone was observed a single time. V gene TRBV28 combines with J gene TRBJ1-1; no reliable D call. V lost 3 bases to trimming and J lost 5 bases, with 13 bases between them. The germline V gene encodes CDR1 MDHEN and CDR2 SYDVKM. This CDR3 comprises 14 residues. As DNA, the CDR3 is TGTGCCAGCAGTTTCCATTGGAGGAGAACTGAAGCTTTCTTT. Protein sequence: CASSFHWRRTEAFF.

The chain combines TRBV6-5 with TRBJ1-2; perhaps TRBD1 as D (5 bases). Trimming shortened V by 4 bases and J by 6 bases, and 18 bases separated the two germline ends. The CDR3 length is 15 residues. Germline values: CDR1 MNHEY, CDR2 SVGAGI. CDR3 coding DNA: TGTGCCAGCAGTTGGGGGAAAGCCACGAGGGATGGCTACACCTTC. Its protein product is CASSWGKATRDGYTF.

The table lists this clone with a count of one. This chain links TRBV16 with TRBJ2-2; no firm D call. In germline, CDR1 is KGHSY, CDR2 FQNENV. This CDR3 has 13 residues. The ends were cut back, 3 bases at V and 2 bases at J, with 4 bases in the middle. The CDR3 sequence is CASSQVNTGELFF. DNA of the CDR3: TGTGCCAGCAGCCAGGTTAACACCGGGGAGCTGTTTTTT.

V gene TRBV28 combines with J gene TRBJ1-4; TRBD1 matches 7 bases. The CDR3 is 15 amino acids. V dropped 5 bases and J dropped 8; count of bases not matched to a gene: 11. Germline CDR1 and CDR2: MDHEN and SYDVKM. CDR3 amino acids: CASSVSTGQREKLFF. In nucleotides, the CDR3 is TGTGCCAGCAGTGTCTCGACAGGGCAGCGGGAAAAACTGTTTTTT.

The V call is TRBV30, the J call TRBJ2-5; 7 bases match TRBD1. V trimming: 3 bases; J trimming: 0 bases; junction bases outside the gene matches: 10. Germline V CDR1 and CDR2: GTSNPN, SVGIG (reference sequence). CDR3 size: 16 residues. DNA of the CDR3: TGTGCCTGGAGCCATAGACAGGGATCGTACCAAGAGACCCAGTACTTC. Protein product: CAWSHRQGSYQETQYF.

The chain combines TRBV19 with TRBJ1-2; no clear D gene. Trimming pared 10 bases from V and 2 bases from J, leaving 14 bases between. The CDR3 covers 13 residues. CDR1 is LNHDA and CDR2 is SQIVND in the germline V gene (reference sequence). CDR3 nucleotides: TGTGCCACACATCGGACGGAGAACTATGGCTACACCTTC. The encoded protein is CATHRTENYGYTF.

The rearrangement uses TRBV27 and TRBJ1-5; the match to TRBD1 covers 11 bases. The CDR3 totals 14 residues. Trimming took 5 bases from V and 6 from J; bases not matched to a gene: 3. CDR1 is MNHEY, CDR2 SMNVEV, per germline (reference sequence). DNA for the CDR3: TGTGCCAGCAGTGGACAGGGGGCTGCTCAGCCCCAGCATTTT. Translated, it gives CASSGQGAAQPQHF.

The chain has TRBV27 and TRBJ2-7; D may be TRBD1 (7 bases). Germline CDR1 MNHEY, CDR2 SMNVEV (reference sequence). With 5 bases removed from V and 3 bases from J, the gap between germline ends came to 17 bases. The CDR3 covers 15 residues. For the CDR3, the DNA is TGTGCCAGCAGTCGTTACAGGGGAGGAGGCTACGAGCAGTACTTC. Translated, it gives CASSRYRGGGYEQYF.

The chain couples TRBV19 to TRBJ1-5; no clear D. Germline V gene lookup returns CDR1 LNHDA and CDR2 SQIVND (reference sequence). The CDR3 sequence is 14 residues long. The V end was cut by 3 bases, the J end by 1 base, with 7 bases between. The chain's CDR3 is CASSIQQSNQPQHF. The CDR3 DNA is TGTGCCAGTAGTATTCAACAGAGCAATCAGCCCCAGCATTTT.

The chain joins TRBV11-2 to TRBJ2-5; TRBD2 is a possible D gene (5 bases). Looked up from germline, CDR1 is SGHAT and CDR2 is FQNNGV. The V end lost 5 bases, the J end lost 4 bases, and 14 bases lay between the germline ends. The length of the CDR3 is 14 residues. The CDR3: CASSPFRGIETQYF. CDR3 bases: TGTGCCAGCAGCCCCTTTCGGGGAATAGAGACCCAGTACTTC. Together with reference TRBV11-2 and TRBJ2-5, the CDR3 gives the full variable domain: EAGVAQSPRYKIIEKRQSVAFWCNPISGHATLYWYQQILGQGPKLLIQFQNNGVVDDSQLPKDRFSAERLKGVDSTLKIQPAKLEDSAVYLCASSPFRGIETQYFGPGTRLLVL.

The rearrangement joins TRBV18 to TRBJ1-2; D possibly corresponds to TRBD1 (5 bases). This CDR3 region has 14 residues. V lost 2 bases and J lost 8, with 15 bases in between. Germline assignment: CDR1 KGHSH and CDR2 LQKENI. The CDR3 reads CASSPSDSPGGYTF. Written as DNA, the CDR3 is TGTGCCAGCTCACCATCCGACAGCCCCGGGGGCTACACCTTC.

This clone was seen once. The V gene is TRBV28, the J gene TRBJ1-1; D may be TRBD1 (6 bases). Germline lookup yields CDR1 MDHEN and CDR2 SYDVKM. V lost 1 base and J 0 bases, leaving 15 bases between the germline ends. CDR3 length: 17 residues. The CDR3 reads CASSLLQGGRMNTEAFF. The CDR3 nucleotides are TGTGCCAGCAGTTTATTACAGGGCGGGAGAATGAACACTGAAGCTTTCTTT.

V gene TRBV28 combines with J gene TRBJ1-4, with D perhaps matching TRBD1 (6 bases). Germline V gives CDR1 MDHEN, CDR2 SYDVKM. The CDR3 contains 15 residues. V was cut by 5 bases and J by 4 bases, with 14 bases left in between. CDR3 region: CASSLDGGLNEKLFF. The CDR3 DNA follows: TGTGCCAGCAGTCTAGACGGGGGCCTTAATGAAAAACTGTTTTTT.

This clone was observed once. CDR3 in amino acids: CASSMVDNNQPQHF. The CDR3 region has the DNA TGTGCCAGCAGCATGGTTGACAACAATCAGCCCCAGCATTTT. This chain joins TRBV5-8 and TRBJ1-5; D ambiguous. The CDR3 is 14 amino acids. V was shortened by 4 bases and J by 3 bases, with 11 bases between the two germline ends. The germline gives CDR1 SGHTS, CDR2 YDEGEE. Filled out from reference TRBV5-8 and TRBJ1-5, the complete variable domain reads EAGVTQSPTHLIKTRGQQATLRCSPISGHTSVYWYQQALGLGLQFLLWYDEGEERNRGNFPPRFSGRQFPNYSSELNVNALELEDSALYLCASSMVDNNQPQHFGDGTRLSIL.

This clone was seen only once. CDR3 region: CASSLTGDYGYTF. CDR3 DNA sequence: TGTGCCAGCAGCCTCACTGGGGACTATGGCTACACCTTC. The chain is built from TRBV7-2 and TRBJ1-2; the D is unclear. This CDR3 has 13 amino acids. The V and J ends lost 5 bases and 3 bases respectively, with 10 bases between them. CDR1 SGHTA and CDR2 FQGNSA come from the germline V gene.

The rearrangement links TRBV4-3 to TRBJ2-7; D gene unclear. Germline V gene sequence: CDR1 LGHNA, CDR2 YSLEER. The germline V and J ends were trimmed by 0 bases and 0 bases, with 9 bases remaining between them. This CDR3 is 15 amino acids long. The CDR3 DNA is TGCGCCAGCAGCCAAGACCGCTTTCGCTCCTACGAGCAGTACTTC. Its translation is CASSQDRFRSYEQYF.

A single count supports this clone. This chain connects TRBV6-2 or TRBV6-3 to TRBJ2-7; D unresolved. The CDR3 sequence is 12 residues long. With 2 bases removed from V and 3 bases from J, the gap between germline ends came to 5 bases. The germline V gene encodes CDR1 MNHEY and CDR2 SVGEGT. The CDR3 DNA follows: TGTGCCAGCAGTTACATGGGCTACGAGCAGTACTTC. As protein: CASSYMGYEQYF.

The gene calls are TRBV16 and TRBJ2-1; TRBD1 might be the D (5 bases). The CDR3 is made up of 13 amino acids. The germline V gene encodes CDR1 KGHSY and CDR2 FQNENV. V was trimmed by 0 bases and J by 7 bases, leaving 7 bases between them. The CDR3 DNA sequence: TGTGCCAGCAGCCAATCTCCAGGGAATGAGCAGTTCTTC. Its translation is CASSQSPGNEQFF.

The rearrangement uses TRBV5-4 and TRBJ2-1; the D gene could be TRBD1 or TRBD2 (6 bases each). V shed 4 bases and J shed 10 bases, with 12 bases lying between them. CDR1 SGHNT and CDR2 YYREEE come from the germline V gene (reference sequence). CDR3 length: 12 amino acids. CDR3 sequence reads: CASSLGGPEQFF. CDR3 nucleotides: TGTGCCAGCAGCCTCGGGGGCCCAGAGCAGTTCTTC. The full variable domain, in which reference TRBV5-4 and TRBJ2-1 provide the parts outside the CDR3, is ETGVTQSPTHLIKTRGQQVTLRCSSQSGHNTVSWYQQALGQGPQFIFQYYREEENGRGNFPPRFSGLQFPNYSSELNVNALELDDSALYLCASSLGGPEQFFGPGTRLTVL.

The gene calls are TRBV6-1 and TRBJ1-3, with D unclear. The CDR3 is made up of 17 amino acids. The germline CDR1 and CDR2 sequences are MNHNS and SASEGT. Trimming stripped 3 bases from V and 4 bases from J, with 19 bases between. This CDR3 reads CASSENTITQPGNTIYF. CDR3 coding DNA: TGTGCCAGCAGTGAGAATACAATCACGCAGCCGGGAAACACCATATATTTT.